This T cell receptor (beta chain) was obtained from a study of blood T cells in healthy people across ages (dated by TCRdb to the mid-2010s). Looking at the study overall: In model experiments, template switching captured about one uniquely barcoded TCR beta cDNA molecule for every two T cells. The study measured age-related changes in TCR beta repertoire diversity using deep sequencing normalized with unique cDNA molecular identifiers. Four age groups were formed from the donors: young (average approximately 15 years), middle-aged (approximately 40), aged (over 55) and long-lived (around 80). Donors of different ages were randomly distributed across sequencing lanes to avoid experimental bias. Two additional independent replicas of 1 million unique cDNA reads from the same blood draw were analyzed for two donors (one aged 18 to 30 and one aged 80 or older).

Library creation used 5' RACE. The listed sequencing device is Illumina HiSeq 2500. A second about 7 to 11 cycle PCR used a sample-barcoded 5' primer and a J-beta primer mix. Each TCR beta cDNA molecule received a unique molecular identifier from a template-switch 5' adaptor carrying 12 random nucleotides. Each sample yielded at least 3 million CDR3-containing paired-end reads. The Mint cDNA synthesis kit, primed by a TRBC-specific oligonucleotide, was used to synthesize first-strand cDNA from all RNA. Following uracil-DNA glycosylase treatment, a first 18-cycle PCR with universal primers M1SS and BC2_uni_R was performed on all cDNA. The paper's data handling went like this. Each sample was normalized by randomly selecting 1 million high-quality reads, each carrying a distinct molecular identifier. Reads with shared molecular identifiers were discarded instead of being binned into consensus sequences. CDR3 identification, clonotype clustering and error correction used MiTCR with a Q25 quality threshold and the strictest error-elimination algorithm. A nonparametric unseen species model using Euler transformation provided a lower-bound estimate of total TCR beta diversity. TCRdb redid the processing of the public reads, applying fastp at Q25 and MiXCR, and retained in-frame beta chains. Every CDR3 protein is listed once, alongside the most common genes and DNA of its rows. What appears here as the V and J calls and clone size reflects TCRdb's work, not the paper's. This sample holds under 1,000,000 distinct CDR3 sequences; about 42% were observed only once. 15% to 20% of the sample belongs to the ten largest clones.

Results and caveats for the whole study, not just this receptor: The percentage of naive T cells measured by flow cytometry correlated strongly with observed TCR beta diversity. Estimates of total diversity based on one million sequenced T cells were regarded as lower bounds and as underestimates. As age increased, observed TCR beta diversity per million T cells dropped in a roughly linear way, and a significant reduction was already evident by age about 40. Because the CMV infection status of the donors was unknown, age-related changes in expanded clonotypes may potentially have been confounded. Bulk unsorted PBMC profiling prevented conclusive comparison of naive and antigen-experienced compartments. Compared with the aged group, the long-lived group had more naive CD4+ T cells, fewer expanded clones and increased TCR diversity, a pattern suggesting age selection.

A single count supports this clonotype. The antigen it recognizes is unknown. No per-base quality is available; no much larger clone lies one base away. Just one read gives weak support. The 40 or so donors, aged 6 to 90 years, were systemically healthy Caucasian individuals from Russia. Approximately 9.3 milliliters of peripheral blood were collected from each donor into EDTA-treated Vacutainer tubes. Ficoll-Paque density-gradient centrifugation was used to isolate PBMCs, with at least 7 million per sample. Total RNA, at least 6 micrograms per sample, was extracted from PBMCs with Trizol reagent. The percentages of naive CD45RAhigh/CD27high T cells were determined by flow cytometry on a PBMC aliquot from every donor. Clipping removes 7 bases from V and 6 bases from J, with 4 as the unmatched junction base count. Sequences SQVTM (CDR1) and ANQGSEA (CDR2) are obtained from the germline V gene. CDR3 length: 11 amino acids, cysteine to phenylalanine. Only the CDR3 DNA is retained, 33 bases long and in frame from the first base.

Input material: blood. The receptor was isolated from a man aged 80 or over in good health. The chain is assembled from TRBV29-1 and TRBJ2-3; the central 7 bases match TRBD1. The nucleotide sequence is TGCAGCGCCCCACAGGGGGATACGCAGTATTTT. Its protein product is CSAPQGDTQYF.